Below, one T cell receptor beta chain is given with its context. The entry originates in a study of T cell changes during pregnancy in multiple sclerosis. CDR3 length: 15 amino acids. Trimming took 6 bases from V and 2 from J; bases not matched to a gene: 10. Per germline, CDR1 LNHDA and CDR2 SQIVND (reference sequence). Produced via immunoSEQ multiplex PCR; TCRdb's table is partial and in-frame only. The data show 44,000 or so clones, 85% to 90% seen once. This sequence joins TRBV19 and TRBJ2-7; 7 nucleotides line up with TRBD1. This clonotype was obtained from a female donor in good health, enrolled as a control in a pregnancy study. Sample: peripheral blood, taken in the first trimester of pregnancy. The CDR3 loop reads CASSVTGDPTYEQYF. DNA for the CDR3: TGTGCCAGTAGCGTCACAGGGGACCCCACCTACGAGCAGTACTTC.